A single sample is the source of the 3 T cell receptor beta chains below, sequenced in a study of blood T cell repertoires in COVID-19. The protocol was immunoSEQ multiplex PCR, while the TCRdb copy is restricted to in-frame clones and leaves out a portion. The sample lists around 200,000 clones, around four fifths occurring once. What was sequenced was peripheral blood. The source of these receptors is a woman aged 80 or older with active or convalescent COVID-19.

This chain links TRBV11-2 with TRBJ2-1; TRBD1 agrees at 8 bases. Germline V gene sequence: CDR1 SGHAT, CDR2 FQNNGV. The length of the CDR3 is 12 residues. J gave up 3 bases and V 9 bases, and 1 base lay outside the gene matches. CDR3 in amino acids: CASGTGYNEQFF. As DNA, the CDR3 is TGTGCCAGTGGGACAGGCTACAATGAGCAGTTCTTC.

CDR3 sequence: CSAVANTEAFF. Written as DNA, the CDR3 is TGCAGTGCGGTAGCGAACACTGAAGCTTTCTTT. This chain connects TRBV20-1 to TRBJ1-1; D is undetermined. V was trimmed by 6 bases and J by 1 base, leaving 6 bases between them. CDR1 and CDR2 from the germline V gene are DFQATT and SNEGSKA (reference sequence). CDR3 size: 11 residues.

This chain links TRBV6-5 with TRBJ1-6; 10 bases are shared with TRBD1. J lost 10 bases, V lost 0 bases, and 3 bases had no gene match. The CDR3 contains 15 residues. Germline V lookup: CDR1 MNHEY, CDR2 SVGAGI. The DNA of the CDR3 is TGTGCCAGCAGTTACTCGGGACAGGGGCGATCACCCCTCCACTTT. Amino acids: CASSYSGQGRSPLHF.